The next 29 T cell receptor beta chains were all read from a single sample in a study of blood T cell repertoires in COVID-19. Assay used: immunoSEQ multiplex PCR; TCRdb lists only in-frame clones, some missing. Here the sample spans some 64,000 clones, around 70% being singletons. Source material: peripheral blood. Source of these receptors: a woman in her seventies with COVID-19, enrolled during active disease.

The chain has TRBV5-4 and TRBJ2-4, with a possible D match to TRBD1 (5 bases). Looked up from germline, CDR1 is SGHNT and CDR2 is YYREEE (reference sequence). The length of the CDR3 is 15 residues. Trimming left V 6 bases short and J 8 bases short, with 21 bases between. CDR3 coding DNA: TGTGCCAGCACCCCCGGTCCAGGGCGGTCGGACATTCAGTACTTC. It specifies CASTPGPGRSDIQYF.

The J gene is TRBJ2-3, the V gene TRBV4-2, with 8 bases identical to TRBD2. The CDR3 covers 16 residues. The V gene end was trimmed by 4 bases and the J gene end by 3 bases; junction bases not matched to a gene: 9. Germline assignment: CDR1 LGHNA and CDR2 YNFKEQ. CDR3 in DNA: TGTGCCAGCAGCCCGTCGGAGGGACTAGGGACAGATACGCAGTATTTT. Its protein is CASSPSEGLGTDTQYF.

This clone was counted a few times. The chain recombines TRBV7-3 with TRBJ2-7, with 8 bases aligning to TRBD1. CDR3 length: 13 amino acids. With V trimmed by 3 bases and J by 6 bases, 4 bases remained unmatched. The germline CDR1 and CDR2 sequences are SGHTA and FQGTGA. CDR3 nucleotides: TGTGCCAGCAGCTTGGACAGGGTGAGCGAGCAGTACTTC. Protein product: CASSLDRVSEQYF.

The CDR3 is CASSLRTGGYEQYV. CDR3 bases: TGTGCCAGCAGTCTCAGGACAGGGGGCTACGAGCAGTACGTC. The genes are TRBV2 and TRBJ2-7; 10 nucleotides agree with TRBD1. Per the germline V gene, CDR1 is SNHLY and CDR2 is FYNNEI. Trimming removed 5 bases from V and 3 bases from J; junction bases left unmatched: 4. The CDR3 extends over 14 amino acids.

The J gene is TRBJ1-6, the V gene TRBV6-5; TRBD1 matches at 9 bases. CDR3 size: 15 residues. The V and J ends lost 0 bases and 7 bases, in that order; junction bases with no gene match: 1. Germline loops: CDR1 MNHEY, CDR2 SVGAGI. In DNA, the CDR3 is TGTGCCAGCAGTTACTCGGGGACAGGGAATTCACCCCTCCACTTT. Its protein product is CASSYSGTGNSPLHF.

V usage is TRBV4-1 and J usage is TRBJ2-6; no definite D call. The CDR3 covers 13 residues. Trimming pared 4 bases from V and 2 bases from J, leaving 3 bases between. Germline values: CDR1 MGHRA, CDR2 YSYEKL. The CDR3 bases are TGCGCCAGCAGCCCGGCTGGGGCCAACGTCCTGACTTTC. Protein: CASSPAGANVLTF.

The J gene is TRBJ2-3, the V gene TRBV12-3 or TRBV12-4; D might be TRBD1 (5 bases). This CDR3 contains 13 residues. V dropped 3 bases and J dropped 5 bases, with 9 bases sitting between them. CDR3 nucleotide sequence: TGTGCCAGCAGTTTGACAGTTTTAGATACGCAGTATTTT. Its protein is CASSLTVLDTQYF.

The J gene is TRBJ1-2, the V gene TRBV7-9; 10 bases map to TRBD1. With V trimmed by 5 bases and J by 6 bases, 9 bases remained unmatched. CDR3 length: 15 residues. Germline V gene sequence: CDR1 SEHNR, CDR2 FQNEAQ (reference sequence). CDR3 nucleotide sequence: TGTGCCAGCAGCCTAGGGACAGGGGTTTCGGATGGCTACACCTTC. Residues: CASSLGTGVSDGYTF.

The chain uses TRBV27 and TRBJ1-4; 10 nucleotides align to TRBD1. Germline V lookup: CDR1 MNHEY, CDR2 SMNVEV (reference sequence). This CDR3 spans 17 amino acids. V shed 6 bases, J shed 3 bases, and the junction held 10 bases outside the gene matches. CDR3 nucleotides: TGTGCCAGCAGCTTGGGGACAGGGGTTATAGCTAATGAAAAACTGTTTTTT. It codes for CASSLGTGVIANEKLFF.

The rearrangement uses TRBV7-2 and TRBJ2-1; 8 positions agree with TRBD2. This CDR3 comprises 14 residues. The germline gives CDR1 SGHTA, CDR2 FQGNSA. Germline trimming cut 1 base from V and 6 bases from J; bases unmatched to any gene: 2. The CDR3 protein is CASSLGTSINEQFF. DNA for the CDR3: TGTGCCAGCAGCTTAGGGACTAGCATCAATGAGCAGTTCTTC.

This clone was counted a single time. The chain joins TRBV24-1 to TRBJ2-2, with 10 bases fitting TRBD2. J lost 4 bases, V lost 4 bases, and 5 bases had no gene match. This CDR3 region has 16 residues. From germline, CDR1 is KGHDR and CDR2 SFDVKD. CDR3 DNA sequence: TGTGCCACCAGTGAGTCGAGCGGGGGGGCCACCGGGGAGCTGTTTTTT. Amino acid sequence: CATSESSGGATGELFF.

This clone was observed a handful of times. V gene TRBV11-2 combines with J gene TRBJ1-1; 7 positions match TRBD1. This CDR3 is built from 14 residues. Germline values: CDR1 SGHAT, CDR2 FQNNGV. The junction had 6 bases not matched to a gene; V was cut back by 4 bases and J by 4 bases. The CDR3 reads CASSSQGGGTEAFF. CDR3 DNA: TGTGCCAGCAGCTCCCAGGGGGGAGGCACTGAAGCTTTCTTT.

This clone appeared once. The chain has TRBV3-1 (or the pseudogene TRBV3-2) and TRBJ2-1, with TRBD2 identical over 13 bases. The CDR3 loop spans 17 amino acids. Trimming removed 0 bases from V and 6 bases from J; junction bases left unmatched: 5. The germline V gene encodes CDR1 LGHDT and CDR2 YNNKEL (reference sequence). CDR3 sequence: CASSQEGGLAGSNEQFF. The DNA of the CDR3 is TGTGCCAGCAGCCAAGAGGGGGGACTAGCGGGGTCCAATGAGCAGTTCTTC.

This chain links TRBV27 with TRBJ1-2; weak D call: TRBD1 (5 bases). Germline V gene lookup returns CDR1 MNHEY and CDR2 SMNVEV (reference sequence). This CDR3 has 15 residues. The V and J ends lost 5 bases and 4 bases respectively, with 17 bases between them. The CDR3 nucleotides read TGTGCCAGCAGTCGTCAGGGTGTCGGGGGCTATGGCTACACCTTC. Translated: CASSRQGVGGYGYTF.

The genes are TRBV11-2 and TRBJ2-6; 7 positions agree with TRBD2. Germline CDR1 reads SGHAT; CDR2 reads FQNNGV. The V gene end was trimmed by 2 bases and the J gene end by 6 bases; junction bases not matched to a gene: 13. The CDR3 length is 18 residues. The CDR3 coding sequence is TGTGCCAGCAGCTTACCATCGGGAGGAGAGTGGGAGGCCAACGTCCTGACTTTC. As protein: CASSLPSGGEWEANVLTF.

The rearrangement links TRBV2 to TRBJ2-3; D uncertain. Trimming removed 4 bases from V and 8 bases from J, with 13 bases in between. This CDR3 spans 13 amino acids. Germline V gene data show CDR1 as SNHLY and CDR2 as FYNNEI. Here the CDR3 reads CASSAGSGGTQYF. The CDR3 DNA reads as TGTGCCAGCAGTGCTGGATCCGGCGGTACGCAGTATTTT.

This chain uses TRBV7-9 with TRBJ2-4; D ambiguous. The CDR3 spans 14 residues. V was clipped by 2 bases and J by 5 bases, with 10 bases between them. CDR1 SEHNR and CDR2 FQNEAQ come from the germline V gene (reference sequence). The CDR3, as DNA: TGTGCCAGCAGCTTAACCCTCGAGGAAAACATTCAGTACTTC. As protein: CASSLTLEENIQYF.

In its sample, this clone was seen once. The chain links TRBV6-1 to TRBJ1-1; no clear D. CDR1 and CDR2 from the germline V gene are MNHNS and SASEGT. The CDR3 runs to 11 residues. Trimming took off 2 bases at V and 7 bases at J, with 5 bases between the two ends. In nucleotides, the CDR3 is TGTGCCAGCAGTGAACGGGGTGAAGCTTTCTTT. Amino acids: CASSERGEAFF.

The CDR3 is CASSVDGSYEQYV. In DNA, the CDR3 is TGTGCCAGCAGTGTGGACGGGAGCTACGAGCAGTACGTC. The rearrangement links TRBV2 to TRBJ2-7; a weak D match, TRBD2 (6 bases). This CDR3 comprises 13 residues. Trimming shortened V by 4 bases and J by 3 bases, and 10 bases separated the two germline ends. Germline-derived CDR1 and CDR2 are SNHLY and FYNNEI.

The CDR3 region is CSVEGFSGRGDEQFF. The CDR3 DNA reads as TGCAGCGTGGAGGGGTTTAGCGGGAGAGGTGATGAGCAGTTCTTC. V gene TRBV29-1 combines with J gene TRBJ2-1, with 9 nucleotides matching TRBD2. This CDR3 region has 15 residues. Germline-derived CDR1 and CDR2 are SQVTM and ANQGSEA. The ends lost 6 bases at V and 8 bases at J; junction bases unmatched: 14.

The V gene is TRBV2, the J gene TRBJ1-4; D is possibly TRBD1 (5 bases). Trimming shortened V by 7 bases and J by 4 bases, and 10 bases separated the two germline ends. CDR1 and CDR2 from the germline V gene are SNHLY and FYNNEI. The CDR3 loop spans 13 amino acids. The CDR3 DNA is TGTGCCAGCAAGACAGCCTTTAATGAAAAACTGTTTTTT. It encodes CASKTAFNEKLFF.

The chain is built from TRBV5-4 and TRBJ1-3, with TRBD1 matching over 7 bases. The CDR3 is 14 amino acids. Germline CDR1 SGHNT, CDR2 YYREEE (reference sequence). Trimming cost V 0 bases and J 9 bases; bases outside gene matches: 6. Here the CDR3 reads CASSLVGGTATIYF. The CDR3 DNA follows: TGTGCCAGCAGCTTGGTCGGCGGGACAGCCACCATATATTTT.

V is TRBV14 and J is TRBJ2-1; weak D call: TRBD1 (6 bases). This CDR3 region has 12 residues. CDR1 is SGHDN, CDR2 FVKESK, per germline. V lost 4 bases and J lost 6, with 7 bases in between. Here the CDR3 reads CASSPQGNEQFF. DNA for the CDR3: TGTGCCAGCAGCCCACAGGGCAATGAGCAGTTCTTC.

This chain uses TRBV11-2 with TRBJ2-2, with 8 bases lining up with TRBD2. Trimming at V came to 0 bases and at J to 4 bases, leaving 4 bases not matched to a gene. Germline V gives CDR1 SGHAT, CDR2 FQNNGV. The CDR3 sequence is 16 residues long. The CDR3 nucleotides read TGTGCCAGCAGCTTAGATCGGGCGGGGGGCACCGGGGAGCTGTTTTTT. Its protein product is CASSLDRAGGTGELFF.

V is TRBV2 and J is TRBJ1-2; maybe TRBD1 (6 bases). The CDR3 totals 14 residues. Germline V gives CDR1 SNHLY, CDR2 FYNNEI. Trimming took off 7 bases at V and 0 bases at J, with 12 bases between the two ends. The CDR3 nucleotides read TGTGCCAGCAAATTAGGGGGAGCTAACTATGGCTACACCTTC. Protein sequence: CASKLGGANYGYTF.

J is TRBJ1-2 and V is TRBV18; D gene uncertain. V lost 2 bases and J 0 bases, leaving 7 bases between the germline ends. This CDR3 is 14 amino acids long. Germline CDR1 reads KGHSH; CDR2 reads LQKENI. This CDR3 reads CASSPIYTNYGYTF. CDR3 coding DNA: TGTGCCAGCTCACCAATTTACACTAACTATGGCTACACCTTC. Drawing the rest from reference TRBV18 and TRBJ1-2, the complete variable domain is NAGVMQNPRHLVRRRGQEARLRCSPMKGHSHVYWYRQLPEEGLKFMVYLQKENIIDESGMPKERFSAEFPKEGPSILRIQQVVRGDSAAYFCASSPIYTNYGYTFGSGTRLTVV.

This clone appeared a few times. V usage is TRBV5-6 and J usage is TRBJ1-5; no definite D call. CDR1 and CDR2 from the germline V gene are SGHDT and YYEEEE. Trimming stripped 0 bases from V and 2 bases from J, with 6 bases between. The CDR3 consists of 14 residues. The CDR3 DNA reads as TGTGCCAGCAGCTTGGGTGCGGGCAATCAGCCCCAGCATTTT. As protein: CASSLGAGNQPQHF.

The V and J genes are TRBV6-5 and TRBJ1-2; D not resolved. This CDR3 region has 14 residues. CDR1 is MNHEY and CDR2 is SVGAGI in the germline V gene. Trimming pared 2 bases from V and 6 bases from J, leaving 13 bases between. Here the CDR3 reads CASSYLDSRDGYTF. DNA for the CDR3: TGTGCCAGCAGTTACCTGGACTCGAGGGATGGCTACACCTTC.

V and J are TRBV7-2 and TRBJ2-6, with unresolved D. The ends were cut back, 4 bases at V and 1 base at J, with 8 bases in the middle. Per the germline V gene, CDR1 is SGHTA and CDR2 is FQGNSA. There are 15 residues in the CDR3. DNA for the CDR3: TGTGCCAGCAGCTCACAGTTTTCTGGGGCCAACGTCCTGACTTTC. As protein: CASSSQFSGANVLTF.